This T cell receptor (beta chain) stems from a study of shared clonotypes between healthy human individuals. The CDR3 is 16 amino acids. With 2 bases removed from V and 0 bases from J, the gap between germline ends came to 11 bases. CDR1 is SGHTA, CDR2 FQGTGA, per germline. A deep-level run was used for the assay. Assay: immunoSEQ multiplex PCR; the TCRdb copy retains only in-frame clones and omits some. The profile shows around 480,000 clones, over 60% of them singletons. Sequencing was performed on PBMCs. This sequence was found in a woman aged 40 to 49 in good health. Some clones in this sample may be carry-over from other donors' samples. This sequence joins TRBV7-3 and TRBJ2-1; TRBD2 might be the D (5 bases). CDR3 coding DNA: TGTGCCAGCAGCTTAGCCGGCGCGGGCTCCTACAATGAGCAGTTCTTC. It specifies CASSLAGAGSYNEQFF.